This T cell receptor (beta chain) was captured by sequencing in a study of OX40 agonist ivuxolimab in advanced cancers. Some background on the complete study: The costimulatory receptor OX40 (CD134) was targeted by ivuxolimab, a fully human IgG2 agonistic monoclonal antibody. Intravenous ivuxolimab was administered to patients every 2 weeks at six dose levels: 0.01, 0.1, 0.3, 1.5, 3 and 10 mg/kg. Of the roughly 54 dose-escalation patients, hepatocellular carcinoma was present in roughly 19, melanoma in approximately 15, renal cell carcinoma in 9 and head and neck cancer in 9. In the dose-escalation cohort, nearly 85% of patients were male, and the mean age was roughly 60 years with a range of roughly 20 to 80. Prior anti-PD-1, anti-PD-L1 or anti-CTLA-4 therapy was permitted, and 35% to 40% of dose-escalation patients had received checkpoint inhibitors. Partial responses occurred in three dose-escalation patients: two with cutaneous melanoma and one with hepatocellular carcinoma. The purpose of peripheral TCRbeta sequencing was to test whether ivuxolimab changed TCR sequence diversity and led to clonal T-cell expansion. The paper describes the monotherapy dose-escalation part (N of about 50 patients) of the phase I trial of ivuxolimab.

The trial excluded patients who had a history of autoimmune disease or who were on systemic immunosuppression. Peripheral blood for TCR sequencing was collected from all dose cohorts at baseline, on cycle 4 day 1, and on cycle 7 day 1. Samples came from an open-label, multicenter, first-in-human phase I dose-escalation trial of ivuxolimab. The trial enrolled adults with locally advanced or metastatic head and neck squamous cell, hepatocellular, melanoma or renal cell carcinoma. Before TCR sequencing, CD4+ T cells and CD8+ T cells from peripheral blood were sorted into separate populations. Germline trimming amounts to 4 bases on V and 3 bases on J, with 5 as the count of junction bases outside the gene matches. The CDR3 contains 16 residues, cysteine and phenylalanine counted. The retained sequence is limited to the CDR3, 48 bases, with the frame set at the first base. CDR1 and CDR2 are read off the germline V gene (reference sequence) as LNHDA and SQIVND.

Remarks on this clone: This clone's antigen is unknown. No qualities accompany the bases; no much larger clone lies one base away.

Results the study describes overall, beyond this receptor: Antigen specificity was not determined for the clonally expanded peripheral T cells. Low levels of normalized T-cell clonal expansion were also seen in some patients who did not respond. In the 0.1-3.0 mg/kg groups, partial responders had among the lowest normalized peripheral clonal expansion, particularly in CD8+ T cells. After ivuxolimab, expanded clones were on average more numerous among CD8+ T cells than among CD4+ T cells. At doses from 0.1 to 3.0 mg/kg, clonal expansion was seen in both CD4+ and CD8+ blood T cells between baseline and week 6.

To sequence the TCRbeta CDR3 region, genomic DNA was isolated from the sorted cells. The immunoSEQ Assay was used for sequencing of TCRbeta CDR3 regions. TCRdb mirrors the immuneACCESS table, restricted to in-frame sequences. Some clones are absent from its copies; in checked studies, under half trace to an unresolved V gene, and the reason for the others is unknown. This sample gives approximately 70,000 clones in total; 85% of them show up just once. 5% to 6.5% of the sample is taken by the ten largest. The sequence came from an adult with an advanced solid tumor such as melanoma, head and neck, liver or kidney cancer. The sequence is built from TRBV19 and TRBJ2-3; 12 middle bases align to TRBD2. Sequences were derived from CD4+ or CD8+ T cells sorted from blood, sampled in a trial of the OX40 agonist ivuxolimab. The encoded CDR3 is CASSRGGLAGTDTQYF. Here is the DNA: TGTGCCAGTAGTAGGGGAGGACTAGCGGGGACAGATACGCAGTATTTT.